What follows describes a single T cell receptor (beta chain). Its antigen remains unknown. This entry belongs to a study of cytomegalovirus exposure and HLA in healthy donors. Study information: From HLA-typed donors, an early data release held around 85 million unique TCRs. Overall study results and limits: Most CMV-associated TCR beta chains were later found to appear HLA-restricted.

The PCR had 60 Vbeta and 13 Jbeta primers. Profiling relied on immunoSEQ multiplex PCR, and the TCRdb table lists in-frame clones only, not all of them. The sample yields over 30,000 clones, 84% seen once. Germline CDR1 reads MGHDK; CDR2 reads SYGVNS. This CDR3 is 14 amino acids long. After removal of 4 bases from V and 4 bases from J, the junction contained 4 bases not matched to a gene. The sample was PBMCs. This chain uses TRBV25-1 with TRBJ1-1, with 9 nucleotides matching TRBD1. The sequence derives from a woman in her late teens or twenties in good health and CMV-seronegative. CDR3 loop: CASSGGQGSTEAFF. The CDR3 DNA follows: TGTGCCAGCAGTGGGGGACAGGGCTCCACTGAAGCTTTCTTT.